This T cell receptor (beta chain) was sequenced for a study of CD8 T cells in ankylosing spondylitis. Study conclusions and caveats: As reported, disease-linked clones showed significant enrichment in matched ankylosing spondylitis synovial fluid. Reactive arthritis synovial fluid and blood were previously reported to contain some motif variants. A TCR beta motif of roughly 8 highly homologous variants appeared characteristic of ankylosing spondylitis blood.

TCR beta libraries were made by quantitative 5'-RACE with molecular barcodes. One entry per CDR3 protein results from TCRdb running MiXCR on the 5' RACE reads. The sample comprises some 240,000 distinct CDR3 sequences, roughly 8.6% of which are singletons, and over 6.5% rests with the top ten. The sample holds a few counts of this clonotype. The antigen is undetermined. Germline V gene data show CDR1 as LNHDA and CDR2 as SQIVND (reference sequence). This CDR3 contains 14 residues. V gave up 7 bases and J gave up 2 bases, with 15 bases separating them. Source material: blood, either unsorted or a sorted T cell fraction (not recorded which). This sequence originates from a male donor with ankylosing spondylitis or in good health (not recorded which). The chain combines TRBV19 with TRBJ2-7, with D tentatively TRBD2 (7 bases). The CDR3 region is CASTLTGGTYEQYF. As DNA, the CDR3 is TGTGCCAGTACGCTAACGGGGGGCACCTACGAGCAGTACTTC.